The next 16 T cell receptor beta chains were all read from a single sample in a study of vaccination and CD4 T cells after COVID-19. The Oncomine TCR Beta short-read assay was applied to DNA of cultured CD4+ T cells. TCRdb re-called the PCR reads through MiXCR, storing one row per CDR3 protein. The data contain approximately 7,200 distinct CDR3 sequences, more than 45% of them seen just once; the ten biggest clones take up around 25%. Noted treatment: approximately 9-day PBMC culture with coronavirus spike peptide pools or control peptides (ViraFEST assay). Unexposed donor CD4+ T cells predated the COVID-19 pandemic, collected 2011-2018. These receptors lack a known antigen. Sequencing input: CD4+ T cells from blood, cultured in vitro. Source of these receptors: a human donor in good health.

The chain is built from TRBV6-1 and TRBJ2-7; 9 bases line up with TRBD1. The CDR3 runs 14 residues. Germline-derived CDR1 and CDR2 are MNHNS and SASEGT. After removal of 7 bases from V and 1 base from J, the junction contained 5 bases not matched to a gene. The CDR3 sequence: CASTLTGGSYEQYF. CDR3 DNA sequence: TGTGCCAGCACCCTGACAGGGGGATCCTACGAGCAGTACTTC.

V and J are TRBV7-9 and TRBJ1-6, with 10 bases lining up with TRBD1. V lost 5 bases, J lost 4 bases, and 8 bases stayed unmatched. Germline assignment: CDR1 SEHNR and CDR2 FQNEAQ (reference sequence). This CDR3 is built from 17 residues. CDR3 bases: TGTGCCAGCAGCAGCTGGACAGGGGGTCGGTATAATTCACCCCTCCACTTT. Translated: CASSSWTGGRYNSPLHF. The full variable domain, its missing parts supplied by reference TRBV7-9 and TRBJ1-6, is DTGVSQNPRHKITKRGQNVTFRCDPISEHNRLYWYRQTLGQGPEFLTYFQNEAQLEKSRLLSDRFSAERPKGSFSTLEIQRTEQGDSAMYLCASSSWTGGRYNSPLHFGNGTRLTVT.

This chain links TRBV7-9 with TRBJ2-2, with D perhaps matching TRBD1 (5 bases). V was clipped by 1 base and J by 4 bases, with 7 bases between them. CDR1 SEHNR and CDR2 FQNEAQ come from the germline V gene (reference sequence). This CDR3 is 14 amino acids long. The CDR3: CASSLEGFTGELFF. The CDR3 nucleotides are TGTGCCAGCAGCTTAGAGGGGTTCACCGGGGAGCTGTTTTTT.

The V gene is TRBV10-1, the J gene TRBJ2-2, with D tentatively TRBD2 (6 bases). Trimming removed 0 bases at V and 11 bases at J, with 10 bases between. The CDR3 runs to 13 residues. CDR1 WNHNN and CDR2 SYGVQD come from the germline V gene (reference sequence). CDR3 loop: CASSESLEGELFF. CDR3 nucleotides: TGCGCCAGCAGTGAGTCGTTGGAGGGTGAGCTGTTTTTT.

The J gene is TRBJ2-4, the V gene TRBV21-1; the D segment call TRBD1 is taken from the table without a DNA check. TRBV21-1 represents a pseudogene. This CDR3 spans 15 amino acids. CDR3 sequence: CASSKKLGPKNIQYF. The CDR3 bases are TGTGCCAGCAGCAAAAAACTGGGACCTAAAAACATTCAGTACTTC.

This clonotype has a single count. The J gene is TRBJ2-3, the V gene TRBV12-3 or TRBV12-4; D gene uncertain. V gave up 1 base and J gave up 7 bases, with 3 bases separating them. CDR3 length: 11 residues. The CDR3 nucleotides read TGTGCCAGCAGTTTAGGTAATACGCAGTATTTT. It encodes CASSLGNTQYF.

In this sample, this clonotype is large (0.1 to 1%). CDR3 sequence (DNA): TGCAGTGCCGCGGGACAGAACTCCTACGAGCAGTACTTC. Residues: CSAAGQNSYEQYF. V usage is TRBV20-1 and J usage is TRBJ2-7, with D possibly matching TRBD1 (7 bases). Germline V gene lookup returns CDR1 DFQATT and CDR2 SNEGSKA (reference sequence). The V and J ends lost 6 bases and 0 bases respectively, with 12 bases between them. CDR3 length: 13 residues.

This chain connects TRBV6-1 to TRBJ1-2, with no clear D. V shed 8 bases and J shed 5 bases, with 18 bases lying between them. The CDR3 sequence is 14 residues long. Looked up from germline, CDR1 is MNHNS and CDR2 is SASEGT. CDR3 sequence: CASRQDVRQYGYTF. In nucleotides, the CDR3 is TGTGCCAGCCGCCAGGACGTAAGGCAGTATGGCTACACCTTC.

This clonotype occurred a few times. The V and J genes are TRBV7-9 and TRBJ2-7, with TRBD2 matching over 7 bases. V was pared by 5 bases and J by 3 bases, with 7 bases of the junction left unmatched. CDR3 size: 14 residues. The germline V gene encodes CDR1 SEHNR and CDR2 FQNEAQ (reference sequence). The CDR3 loop is CASSDSGQNYEQYF. The DNA of the CDR3 is TGTGCCAGCAGCGATAGCGGGCAAAACTACGAGCAGTACTTC.

J is TRBJ2-3 and V is TRBV10-3, with a weak D call TRBD1 (6 bases). CDR1 and CDR2 (germline): ENHRY, SYGVKD. Trimming pared 4 bases from V and 2 bases from J, leaving 22 bases between. This CDR3 comprises 18 residues. The CDR3 is CAISARAGGQGITDTQYF. The DNA of the CDR3 is TGTGCCATCAGTGCACGGGCGGGCGGGCAGGGGATCACAGATACGCAGTATTTT.

This clonotype has just a few counts. The chain carries TRBV7-2 and TRBJ2-3; no clear D gene. V lost 5 bases, J lost 2 bases, and 11 bases lay in between. The CDR3 runs to 14 residues. CDR1 is SGHTA, CDR2 FQGNSA, per germline. The CDR3 nucleotides are TGTGCCAGCAGCCGCGTCGGATCCACAGATACGCAGTATTTT. Translating gives CASSRVGSTDTQYF.

The rearrangement uses TRBV4-1 and TRBJ2-7, with 9 nucleotides matching TRBD2. Trimming cost V 1 base and J 3 bases; bases outside gene matches: 7. The CDR3 contains 16 residues. Germline values: CDR1 MGHRA, CDR2 YSYEKL. The CDR3 DNA reads TGCGCCAGCAGCCAAGGGCTAGCGGGAAAAGTCTACGAGCAGTACTTC. This translates into CASSQGLAGKVYEQYF.

The chain employs TRBV7-2 and TRBJ1-1; D is perhaps TRBD1 (6 bases). This CDR3 has 13 amino acids. Per germline, CDR1 SGHTA and CDR2 FQGNSA. Trimming cost V 6 bases and J 11 bases, with 19 bases left between them. CDR3 in amino acids: CASRFDTGQGAFF. CDR3 DNA sequence: TGTGCCAGCAGATTTGACACCGGGCAGGGGGCTTTCTTT.

The rearrangement uses TRBV19 and TRBJ1-5, with TRBD1 as a possible D gene (5 bases). Germline V CDR1 and CDR2: LNHDA, SQIVND (reference sequence). The CDR3 consists of 13 residues. Trimming left V 7 bases short and J 1 base short, with 8 bases between. The DNA of the CDR3 is TGTGCCAGTAAAGGGACGAGCAATCAGCCCCAGCATTTT. Amino acids: CASKGTSNQPQHF.

The chain combines TRBV6-5 with TRBJ2-3; 10 nucleotides align to TRBD1. The germline gives CDR1 MNHEY, CDR2 SVGAGI. The CDR3 is 16 residues long. The V gene end was trimmed by 0 bases and the J gene end by 4 bases; junction bases not matched to a gene: 4. CDR3 sequence: CASSYSGTGVSDTQYF. In DNA form, the CDR3 reads TGTGCCAGCAGTTACTCCGGGACAGGGGTCTCAGATACGCAGTATTTT.

The chain links TRBV28 to TRBJ1-5, with 9 bases identical to TRBD1. CDR3 length: 16 residues. The germline gives CDR1 MDHEN, CDR2 SYDVKM. Trimming removed 6 bases from V and 4 bases from J; junction bases left unmatched: 10. In DNA form, the CDR3 reads TGTGCCAGCAGACGGACAGGGGTTTATCGTAATCAGCCCCAGCATTTT. Protein sequence: CASRRTGVYRNQPQHF.